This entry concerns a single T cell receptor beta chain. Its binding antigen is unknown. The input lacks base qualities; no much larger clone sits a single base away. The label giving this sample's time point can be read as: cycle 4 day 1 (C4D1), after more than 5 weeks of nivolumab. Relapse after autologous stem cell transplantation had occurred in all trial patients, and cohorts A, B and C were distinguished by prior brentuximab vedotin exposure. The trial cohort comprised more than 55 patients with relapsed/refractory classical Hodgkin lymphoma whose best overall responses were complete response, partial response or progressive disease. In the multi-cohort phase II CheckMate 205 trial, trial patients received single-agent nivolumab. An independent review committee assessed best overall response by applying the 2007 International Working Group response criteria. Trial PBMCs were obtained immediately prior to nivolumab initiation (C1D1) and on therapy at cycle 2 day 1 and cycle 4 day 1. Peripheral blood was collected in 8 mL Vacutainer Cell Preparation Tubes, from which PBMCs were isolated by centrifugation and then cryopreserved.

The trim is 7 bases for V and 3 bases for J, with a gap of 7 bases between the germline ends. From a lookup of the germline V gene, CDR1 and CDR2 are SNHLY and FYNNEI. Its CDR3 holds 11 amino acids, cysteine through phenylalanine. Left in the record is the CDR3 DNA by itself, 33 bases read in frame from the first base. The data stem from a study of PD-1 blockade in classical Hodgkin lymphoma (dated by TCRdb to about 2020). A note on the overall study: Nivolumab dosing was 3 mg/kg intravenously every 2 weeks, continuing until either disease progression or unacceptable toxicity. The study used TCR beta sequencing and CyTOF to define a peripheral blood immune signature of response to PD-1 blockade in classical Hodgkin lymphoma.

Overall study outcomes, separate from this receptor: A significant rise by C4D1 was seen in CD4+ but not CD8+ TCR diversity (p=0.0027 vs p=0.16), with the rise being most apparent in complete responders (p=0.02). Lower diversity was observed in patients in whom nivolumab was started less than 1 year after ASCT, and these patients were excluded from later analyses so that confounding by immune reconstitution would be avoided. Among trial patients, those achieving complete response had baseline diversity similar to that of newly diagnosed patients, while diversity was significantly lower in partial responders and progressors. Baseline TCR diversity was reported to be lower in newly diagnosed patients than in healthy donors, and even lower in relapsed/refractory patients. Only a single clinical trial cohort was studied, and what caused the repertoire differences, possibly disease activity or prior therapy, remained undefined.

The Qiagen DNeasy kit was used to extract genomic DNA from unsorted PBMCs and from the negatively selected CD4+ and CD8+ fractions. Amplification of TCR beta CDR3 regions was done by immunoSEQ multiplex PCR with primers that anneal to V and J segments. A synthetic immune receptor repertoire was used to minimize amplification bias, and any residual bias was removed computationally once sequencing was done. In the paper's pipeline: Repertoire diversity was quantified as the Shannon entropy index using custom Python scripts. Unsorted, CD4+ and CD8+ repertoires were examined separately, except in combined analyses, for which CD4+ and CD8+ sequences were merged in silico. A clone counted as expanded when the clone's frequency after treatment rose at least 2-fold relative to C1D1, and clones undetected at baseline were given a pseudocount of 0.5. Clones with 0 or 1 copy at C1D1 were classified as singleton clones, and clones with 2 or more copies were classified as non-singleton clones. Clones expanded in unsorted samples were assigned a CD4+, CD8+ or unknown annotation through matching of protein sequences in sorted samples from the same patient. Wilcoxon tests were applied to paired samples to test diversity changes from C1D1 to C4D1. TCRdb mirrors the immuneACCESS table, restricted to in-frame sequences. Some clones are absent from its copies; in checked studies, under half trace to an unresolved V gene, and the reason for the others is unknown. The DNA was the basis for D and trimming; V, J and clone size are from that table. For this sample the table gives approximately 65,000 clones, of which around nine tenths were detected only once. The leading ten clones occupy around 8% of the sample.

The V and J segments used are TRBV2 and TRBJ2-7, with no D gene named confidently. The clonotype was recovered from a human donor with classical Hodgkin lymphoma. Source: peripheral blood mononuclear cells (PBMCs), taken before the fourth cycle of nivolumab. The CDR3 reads CASMRLYEQYF. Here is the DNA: TGTGCCAGCATGCGGCTCTACGAGCAGTACTTC.